This T cell receptor beta chain appears in the sequencing data of a study of CD8 T cells in Susac syndrome. General study points: The study's TCR sequencing and HLA analysis drew on a certain number of individuals. That number was acknowledged as relatively small.

Details on this clonotype: The antigen remains undetermined.

RNA amounts of roughly 0.5 to 1 ug underwent reverse transcription with random hexamers. The method of amplification for TCR beta CDR3 was immunoSEQ multiplex PCR, covering 54 Vbeta and 13 Jbeta. TCRdb reanalysed the immunoSEQ multiplex PCR reads using MiXCR and keeps one entry per CDR3 protein. Of 180,000 or so distinct CDR3 sequences in the sample, about 95% were seen once. From blood CD8+ and CD4+ T cells, TCR beta sequences were generated. TEMRA cells were enriched by FACS, and CD4+ and CD8+ T cells were negatively isolated. The material sequenced was CD4+ T cells from PBMCs. The TCR originated in a human donor in good health.

The CDR3 spells CASSFWSSSTDTQYF. The CDR3 DNA reads TGTGCCAGCAGTTTCTGGTCTTCTAGCACAGATACGCAGTATTTT. This rearrangement joins TRBV27 to TRBJ2-3; D not certain. The V gene lost 3 bases and the J gene lost 0 bases, with 10 bases spanning the gap. CDR1 and CDR2 from the germline V gene are MNHEY and SMNVEV (reference sequence). CDR3 length: 15 residues.